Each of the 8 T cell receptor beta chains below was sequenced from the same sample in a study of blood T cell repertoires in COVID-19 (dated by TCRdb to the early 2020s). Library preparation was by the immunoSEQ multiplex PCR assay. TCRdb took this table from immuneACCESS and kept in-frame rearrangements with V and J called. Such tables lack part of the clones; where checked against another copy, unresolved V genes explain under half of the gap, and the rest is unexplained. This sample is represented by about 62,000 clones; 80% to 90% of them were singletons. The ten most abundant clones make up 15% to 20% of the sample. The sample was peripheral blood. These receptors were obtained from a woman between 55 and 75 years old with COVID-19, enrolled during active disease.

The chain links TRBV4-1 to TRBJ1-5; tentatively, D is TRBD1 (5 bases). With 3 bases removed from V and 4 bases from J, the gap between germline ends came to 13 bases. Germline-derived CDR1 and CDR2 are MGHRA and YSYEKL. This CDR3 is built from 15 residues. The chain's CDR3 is CASSQEGLRNQPQHF. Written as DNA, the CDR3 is TGCGCCAGCAGCCAGGAGGGGTTAAGGAATCAGCCCCAGCATTTT.

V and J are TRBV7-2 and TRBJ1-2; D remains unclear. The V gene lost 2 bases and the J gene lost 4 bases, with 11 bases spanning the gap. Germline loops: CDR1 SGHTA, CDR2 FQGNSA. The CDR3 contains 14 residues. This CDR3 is CASSLMAGPYGYTF. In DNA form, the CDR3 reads TGTGCCAGCAGCTTAATGGCTGGGCCCTATGGCTACACCTTC.

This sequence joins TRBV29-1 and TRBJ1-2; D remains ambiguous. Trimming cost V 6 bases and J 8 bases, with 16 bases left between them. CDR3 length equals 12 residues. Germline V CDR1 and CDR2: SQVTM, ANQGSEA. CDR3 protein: CSVEAGLFGYTF. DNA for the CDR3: TGCAGCGTGGAGGCAGGCTTATTCGGCTACACCTTC.

CDR3 residues: CASSRQFGGVVPYNEQFF. In DNA, the CDR3 is TGTGCCAGCAGCCGCCAATTTGGGGGGGTCGTACCCTACAATGAGCAGTTCTTC. The chain joins TRBV7-6 to TRBJ2-1; 7 bases line up with TRBD2. The CDR3 runs to 18 residues. Germline assignment: CDR1 SGHVS and CDR2 FNYEAQ. The V segment lost 5 bases and the J segment 2 bases; nucleotides outside the gene matches: 15.

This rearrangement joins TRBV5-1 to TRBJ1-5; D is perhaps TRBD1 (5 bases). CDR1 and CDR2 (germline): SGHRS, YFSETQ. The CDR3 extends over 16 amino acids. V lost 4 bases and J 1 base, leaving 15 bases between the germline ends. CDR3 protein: CASSEYPGLSNQPQHF. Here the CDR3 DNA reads TGCGCCAGCAGCGAATACCCGGGACTGAGCAATCAGCCCCAGCATTTT.

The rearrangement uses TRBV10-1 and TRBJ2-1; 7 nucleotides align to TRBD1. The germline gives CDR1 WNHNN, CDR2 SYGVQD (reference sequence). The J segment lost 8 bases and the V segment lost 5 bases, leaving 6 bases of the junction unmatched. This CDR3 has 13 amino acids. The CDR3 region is CASSRDSVHEQFF. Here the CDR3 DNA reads TGCGCCAGCAGTAGGGACAGCGTTCATGAGCAGTTCTTC.

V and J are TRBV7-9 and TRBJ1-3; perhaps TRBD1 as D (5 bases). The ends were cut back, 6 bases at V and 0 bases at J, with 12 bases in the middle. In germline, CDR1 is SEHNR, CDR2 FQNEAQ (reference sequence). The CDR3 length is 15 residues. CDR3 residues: CASSEVGDSGNTIYF. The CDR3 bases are TGTGCCAGCAGTGAAGTAGGGGACTCTGGAAACACCATATATTTT. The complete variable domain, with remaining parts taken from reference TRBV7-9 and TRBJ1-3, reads DTGVSQNPRHKITKRGQNVTFRCDPISEHNRLYWYRQTLGQGPEFLTYFQNEAQLEKSRLLSDRFSAERPKGSFSTLEIQRTEQGDSAMYLCASSEVGDSGNTIYFGEGSWLTVV.

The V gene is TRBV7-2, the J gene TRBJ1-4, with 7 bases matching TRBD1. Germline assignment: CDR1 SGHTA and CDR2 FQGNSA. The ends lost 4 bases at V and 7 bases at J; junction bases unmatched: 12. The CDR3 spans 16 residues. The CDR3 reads CASSSQGQEGGEKLFF. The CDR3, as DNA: TGTGCCAGCAGCTCCCAAGGACAGGAAGGGGGTGAAAAACTGTTTTTT.